A selection of T cell receptor beta chains follows, all from one sample in a study of patients and donors after allogeneic stem cell transplantation. Each CDR3 protein gets one entry after TCRdb re-called the RT-PCR reads with MiXCR. This sample has about 960,000 distinct CDR3 sequences, with around 17% found just once. Sequenced: blood, either unsorted or a sorted T cell fraction (not recorded which). The receptors were gathered from a human donor who was either an allogeneic HSCT recipient or a stem cell or donor lymphocyte infusion donor (not recorded which). It is not recorded whose cells these are; they may come from a transplant donor. Both conserved end residues are part of each CDR3. The D gene is left open where the match is weak. Some rows mark clone size as missing; the rest say once, few, many or name a class of expanded clone.

>TRBJ2-7|TRBD1|.|TRBV2
TGTGCCAGCAGTGAAGGTGGGACAGGGATCTACGAGCAGTACTTC
CASSEGGTGIYEQYF
>TRBJ1-5|.|many|TRBV20-1
TGCAGTGCTAGAAGAAGCGGAGGGAGCGATCAGCCCCAGCATTTT
CSARRSGGSDQPQHF
>TRBJ2-7|TRBD1|few|TRBV29-1
TGCAGCGCGGCGACAGGGACCCTCTACGAGCAGTACTTC
CSAATGTLYEQYF
>TRBJ2-2|.|.|TRBV5-1
TGCGCCAGTGGAGACACTATGGGCACCGGGGAGCTGTTTTTT
CASGDTMGTGELFF
>TRBJ2-3|TRBD2|many|TRBV5-6
TGTGCCAGCAGCCAGGCGGGACTAGGGATGGATACGCAGTATTTT
CASSQAGLGMDTQYF
>TRBJ2-1|TRBD2|.|TRBV20-1
TGCAGTGCTAGGACCGGACTAGCGGGGGGGCCGGGCTCCTACAATGAGCAGTTCTTC
CSARTGLAGGPGSYNEQFF
>TRBJ2-3|TRBD2|.|TRBV5-1
TGCGCCAGCAGCTTTAGCGGGAGGGCCGCAGATACGCAGTATTTT
CASSFSGRAADTQYF
>TRBJ2-1|.|.|TRBV9
TGTGCCAGCAGCGTAGGTTCAGGGGCGGGTGAGCAGTTCTTC
CASSVGSGAGEQFF
>TRBJ2-3|.|.|TRBV2
TGTGCCAGCAGTGCTGGGGTCACCACAGATACGCAGTATTTT
CASSAGVTTDTQYF
>TRBJ1-5|.|many|TRBV20-1
TGCAGTGCTAAAGGGAGCGGCAATCAGCCCCAGCATTTT
CSAKGSGNQPQHF
>TRBJ1-5|TRBD1|.|TRBV20-1
TGCAGTGCTAGGGACAGGGTATACAATCAGCCCCAGCATTTT
CSARDRVYNQPQHF
>TRBJ2-2|.|.|TRBV21-1
TGTGCCCCAGCCTCCGTGGTCACCGGGGAGCTGTTTTTT
CAPASVVTGELFF
>TRBJ1-6|.|.|TRBV5-5
TGTGCCAGCAGCTCGGAGTGGCCTAATTCACCCCTCCACTTT
CASSSEWPNSPLHF
>TRBJ2-5|.|few|TRBV27
TGTGCCAGCAGTTTACTTTATCGGACGGAGACCCAAGAGACCCAGTACTTC
CASSLLYRTETQETQYF
>TRBJ1-5|TRBD1|.|TRBV12-3/TRBV12-4
TGTGCCAGCAGTGCGACAGGGCTGAGCAATCAGCCCCAGCATTTT
CASSATGLSNQPQHF
>TRBJ1-1|TRBD1|few|TRBV20-1
TGCAGTGCAACCGGGACAGGAGAAGCTTTCTTT
CSATGTGEAFF
>TRBJ2-3|.|few|TRBV6-4
TGTGCCAGCAGTGAAATGGGGCGCGATCCAGATACGCAGTATTTT
CASSEMGRDPDTQYF
>TRBJ1-4|.|.|TRBV29-1
TGCAGCGTGTTGCACCTCGAGGGGAAACTGTTTTTT
CSVLHLEGKLFF